Presented here are 30 T cell receptor beta chains from one specimen sequenced in a study of T cell repertoires in cytomegalovirus infection. In TCRdb, the reads were re-called with MiXCR into one record per CDR3 protein. This sample yields around 77,000 distinct CDR3 sequences, of which 20% to 25% are seen a single time; about 72% belongs to the top ten. These TCRs are of unknown antigen specificity. Here the sequenced sample was CD8+ T cells from cultured PBMCs, taken from culture after CMV antigen stimulation. These receptors were taken from a human donor in good health (CMV status not recorded). Some clones in this sample may be carry-over from other donors' samples.

The chain couples TRBV6-2 or TRBV6-3 to TRBJ2-1; D remains unclear. V was pared by 5 bases and J by 0 bases, with 5 bases between. The CDR3 covers 13 residues. The germline CDR1 and CDR2 sequences are MNHEY and SVGEGT. CDR3 in amino acids: CASSLFSYNEQFF. The DNA for the CDR3 is TGTGCCAGCAGTCTCTTCTCCTACAATGAGCAGTTCTTC.

This clonotype was counted between two and nine times. The chain has TRBV6-2 or TRBV6-3 and TRBJ1-1; 10 bases agree with TRBD1. Germline CDR1 is MNHEY and CDR2 is SVGEGT. V shed 7 bases, J shed 1 base, and the junction held 15 bases outside the gene matches. The CDR3 is made up of 18 amino acids. Here the CDR3 reads CASKTGLGQGHPNTEAFF. DNA for the CDR3: TGTGCCAGCAAGACGGGTCTGGGACAGGGGCACCCGAACACTGAAGCTTTCTTT.

This clonotype was picked up a small number of times. This chain uses TRBV12-3 or TRBV12-4 with TRBJ2-3, with D unresolved. The CDR3 spans 15 residues. V gave up 1 base and J gave up 4 bases, with 12 bases separating them. The CDR3 DNA sequence: TGTGCCAGCAGTTTAGGTGGCCCGCTCGCAGATACGCAGTATTTT. It encodes CASSLGGPLADTQYF.

The chain couples TRBV4-1 to TRBJ1-5; TRBD1 agrees at 9 bases. Germline V gene data show CDR1 as MGHRA and CDR2 as YSYEKL. V lost 0 bases and J lost 9; bases outside the gene matches: 12. The CDR3 runs to 17 residues. The CDR3 region is CASSQDGQGQGRRPQHF. In DNA, the CDR3 is TGCGCCAGCAGCCAAGATGGGCAGGGACAGGGTCGGCGGCCCCAGCATTTT.

This clonotype was observed at least ten times. J is TRBJ1-1 and V is TRBV6-1; D possibly corresponds to TRBD1 (6 bases). Trimming removed 7 bases at V and 8 bases at J, with 17 bases between. The CDR3 has 13 amino acids. Per germline, CDR1 MNHNS and CDR2 SASEGT. CDR3 DNA sequence: TGTGCCAGCACCCCAGGGGTCCGTGGGGAAGCTTTCTTT. Protein: CASTPGVRGEAFF.

This clonotype was picked up a small number of times. This chain uses TRBV7-3 with TRBJ1-1; D is uncertain. Germline loops: CDR1 SGHTA, CDR2 FQGTGA. Trimming removed 2 bases from V and 2 bases from J, with 9 bases in between. The CDR3 has 14 amino acids. The chain's CDR3 is CASSLSGENTEAFF. The CDR3 nucleotides are TGTGCCAGCAGCTTATCCGGTGAAAACACTGAAGCTTTCTTT.

In its sample, this clonotype was seen a few times. The chain joins TRBV6-5 to TRBJ1-5, with D perhaps TRBD1 (5 bases). CDR3 length equals 15 residues. The V end was cut by 6 bases, the J end by 10 bases, with 22 bases between. Germline V CDR1 and CDR2: MNHEY, SVGAGI. The CDR3 here is CASSPYRDGRLPQHF. In DNA, the CDR3 is TGTGCCAGCAGCCCCTATAGGGACGGCCGGCTTCCCCAGCATTTT.

The rearrangement links TRBV6-2 or TRBV6-3 to TRBJ2-3; D gene uncertain. This CDR3 spans 12 amino acids. Trimming removed 2 bases at V and 4 bases at J, with 4 bases between. CDR1 is MNHEY, CDR2 SVGEGT, per germline. This CDR3 is CASSYRPDTQYF. CDR3 nucleotides: TGTGCCAGCAGTTACAGGCCAGATACGCAGTATTTT.

The V gene is TRBV12-3 or TRBV12-4, the J gene TRBJ1-1, with D tentatively TRBD1 (6 bases). Trimming removed 4 bases from V and 12 bases from J, with 9 bases in between. The CDR3 spans 10 residues. The CDR3: CASSSTGTFF. DNA for the CDR3: TGTGCCAGCAGTTCGACAGGAACTTTCTTT.

This rearrangement joins TRBV12-3 or TRBV12-4 to TRBJ2-7, with D perhaps matching TRBD2 (6 bases). This CDR3 is 13 amino acids long. V was cut by 4 bases and J by 1 base, with 8 bases left in between. The CDR3 loop is CASSWGGSYEQYF. In DNA form, the CDR3 reads TGTGCCAGCAGTTGGGGAGGATCCTACGAGCAGTACTTC.

This clonotype was detected a few times. The chain joins TRBV10-3 to TRBJ1-1; no definite D call. V gave up 7 bases and J gave up 1 base, with 7 bases separating them. This CDR3 contains 12 residues. Germline V gene lookup returns CDR1 ENHRY and CDR2 SYGVKD. For the CDR3, the DNA is TGTGCCATCACGAGGGAGAACACTGAAGCTTTCTTT. Residues: CAITRENTEAFF.

The chain is built from TRBV7-3 and TRBJ2-2, with TRBD2 as a possible D gene (6 bases). The germline V gene encodes CDR1 SGHTA and CDR2 FQGTGA. V dropped 0 bases and J dropped 6 bases, with 8 bases sitting between them. The CDR3 has 14 amino acids. CDR3 bases: TGTGCCAGCAGCTTAACGCGGGGATCCGGGGAGCTGTTTTTT. Translated: CASSLTRGSGELFF.

V gene TRBV4-1 combines with J gene TRBJ2-4; D is perhaps TRBD1 (6 bases). Deletions cut 4 bases from V and 0 bases from J, with 13 bases between. The CDR3 is made up of 16 amino acids. Germline lookup yields CDR1 MGHRA and CDR2 YSYEKL. The DNA of the CDR3 is TGCGCCAGCAGCCCGGGGACAACCATAGCCAAAAACATTCAGTACTTC. Translated: CASSPGTTIAKNIQYF.

This clonotype was recorded only once. The chain couples TRBV5-1 to TRBJ2-3; D not resolved. The CDR3 is 15 amino acids. V lost 0 bases and J lost 7, with 15 bases in between. Germline V gene lookup returns CDR1 SGHRS and CDR2 YFSETQ. CDR3 region: CASSLGQKLWNTQYF. CDR3 nucleotides: TGCGCCAGCAGCTTGGGCCAAAAACTTTGGAATACGCAGTATTTT.

This clonotype came up a few times. This sequence joins TRBV20-1 and TRBJ1-5, with unresolved D. V was trimmed by 0 bases and J by 0 bases, leaving 15 bases between them. The V gene's germline CDR1 is DFQATT and CDR2 SNEGSKA (reference sequence). CDR3 length equals 17 residues. CDR3 sequence reads: CSARDYIDFGSNQPQHF. CDR3 in DNA: TGCAGTGCTAGAGATTATATTGACTTCGGTAGCAATCAGCCCCAGCATTTT.

This clonotype was seen more than once but under ten times. The V call is TRBV7-2, the J call TRBJ1-5; TRBD1 agrees at 9 bases. Germline V gives CDR1 SGHTA, CDR2 FQGNSA. CDR3 length: 15 amino acids. V was clipped by 5 bases and J by 5 bases; unmatched bases: 7. The CDR3 reads CASSRDRAPDQPQHF. The CDR3 nucleotides are TGTGCCAGCAGCCGGGACAGGGCGCCTGATCAGCCCCAGCATTTT.

This rearrangement joins TRBV12-3 or TRBV12-4 to TRBJ2-5, with D perhaps matching TRBD1 or TRBD2 (6 bases each). Trimming left V 4 bases short and J 10 bases short, with 10 bases between. CDR3 length: 11 residues. The CDR3 nucleotides are TGTGCCAGCAGTTCAGGGGAGGACCAGTACTTC. Amino acid sequence: CASSSGEDQYF.

In this sample, this clonotype turned up a few times. This chain connects TRBV27 to TRBJ1-1, with no clear D. The ends were cut back, 11 bases at V and 1 base at J, with 20 bases in the middle. Germline lookup yields CDR1 MNHEY and CDR2 SMNVEV (reference sequence). The CDR3 is made up of 15 amino acids. This chain's CDR3 is CAVHPVRTKNTEAFF. CDR3 coding DNA: TGTGCCGTCCACCCCGTAAGGACGAAGAACACTGAAGCTTTCTTT.

This clonotype appeared a few times. This chain uses TRBV7-2 with TRBJ1-2; D remains ambiguous. Deletions cut 1 base from V and 4 bases from J, with 10 bases between. The CDR3 runs to 14 residues. CDR1 and CDR2 from the germline V gene are SGHTA and FQGNSA. The CDR3 DNA follows: TGTGCCAGCAGCTTAGGGGGTGGCTCCTATGGCTACACCTTC. Its protein is CASSLGGGSYGYTF.

This chain joins TRBV12-3 or TRBV12-4 and TRBJ1-5; D might be TRBD1 (6 bases). Trimming shortened V by 3 bases and J by 7 bases, and 13 bases separated the two germline ends. CDR3 size: 14 residues. CDR3 loop: CASSLGAGVQPQHF. DNA for the CDR3: TGTGCCAGCAGTTTGGGGGCAGGGGTCCAGCCCCAGCATTTT.

The gene calls are TRBV2 and TRBJ1-1, with no clear D. The CDR3 totals 11 residues. V lost 11 bases to trimming and J lost 4 bases, with 11 bases between them. In germline, CDR1 is SNHLY, CDR2 FYNNEI. This CDR3 reads CALVRRTEAFF. In DNA form, the CDR3 reads TGTGCCTTAGTGAGGCGCACTGAAGCTTTCTTT.

V is TRBV5-6 and J is TRBJ2-7, with D unresolved. Germline V gene lookup returns CDR1 SGHDT and CDR2 YYEEEE. Trimming cost V 4 bases and J 3 bases, with 11 bases left between them. This CDR3 spans 13 amino acids. CDR3 sequence: CASSPRGDYEQYF. The CDR3 DNA sequence: TGTGCCAGCAGCCCACGTGGAGACTACGAGCAGTACTTC.

A few counts support this clonotype. The chain couples TRBV7-6 to TRBJ2-7, with 11 nucleotides matching TRBD2. Trimming took 5 bases from V and 2 from J; bases not matched to a gene: 2. In germline, CDR1 is SGHVS, CDR2 FNYEAQ. CDR3 length: 14 residues. CDR3 sequence: CASSVSGGAYEQYF. CDR3 DNA: TGTGCCAGCAGCGTTAGCGGGGGGGCCTACGAGCAGTACTTC.

This clonotype was found a few times. The chain couples TRBV9 to TRBJ2-1; D call uncertain. The germline V and J ends were trimmed by 1 base and 8 bases, with 7 bases remaining between them. CDR1 is SGDLS and CDR2 is YYNGEE in the germline V gene. The CDR3 extends over 12 amino acids. The CDR3 spells CASSVRVDEQFF. CDR3 in DNA: TGTGCCAGCAGCGTACGGGTAGATGAGCAGTTCTTC.

This clonotype was counted between two and nine times. This chain connects TRBV7-9 to TRBJ2-7, with TRBD2 as a possible D gene (7 bases). The V gene's germline CDR1 is SEHNR and CDR2 FQNEAQ (reference sequence). The CDR3 runs 12 residues. The germline V and J ends were trimmed by 5 bases and 6 bases, with 11 bases remaining between them. The CDR3: CASSLGGLEQYF. In DNA form, the CDR3 reads TGTGCCAGCAGCCTGGGGGGGCTCGAGCAGTACTTC.

V usage is TRBV15 and J usage is TRBJ2-3, with D perhaps given as TRBD1 or TRBD2 (5 bases each). The V end was cut by 0 bases, the J end by 0 bases, with 16 bases between. The length of the CDR3 is 18 residues. Germline CDR1 and CDR2: LNHNV and YYDKDF (reference sequence). For the CDR3, the DNA is TGTGCCACCAGCAGAGATCGAGGGGCCCCGATTAGCACAGATACGCAGTATTTT. Protein sequence: CATSRDRGAPISTDTQYF.

This clonotype occurred once. The chain joins TRBV14 to TRBJ2-1, with 12 positions matching TRBD2. This CDR3 spans 15 amino acids. Germline lookup yields CDR1 SGHDN and CDR2 FVKESK. J gave up 6 bases and V 2 bases, and 2 bases lay outside the gene matches. CDR3 bases: TGTGCCAGCAGCCAATGGACTAGCGGGGCCAATGAGCAGTTCTTC. The encoded protein is CASSQWTSGANEQFF.

In its sample, this clonotype was seen a few times. The V and J genes are TRBV7-2 and TRBJ1-1; tentative D call: TRBD1 (6 bases). With 1 base removed from V and 5 bases from J, the gap between germline ends came to 17 bases. CDR3 length: 16 amino acids. Germline V gene data show CDR1 as SGHTA and CDR2 as FQGNSA. The CDR3 sequence is CASSLGGWGRGTEAFF. The CDR3 region has the DNA TGTGCCAGCAGCTTAGGGGGGTGGGGGCGTGGGACTGAAGCTTTCTTT.

Many counts were recorded for this clonotype. CDR3: CASSDSGGASFPTQYF. CDR3 nucleotides: TGTGCCAGCAGCGATAGCGGGGGGGCATCCTTTCCGACGCAGTATTTT. The chain is built from TRBV7-9 and TRBJ2-3; 11 bases match TRBD2. Germline V gene sequence: CDR1 SEHNR, CDR2 FQNEAQ (reference sequence). Trimming cost V 5 bases and J 9 bases; bases outside gene matches: 13. The CDR3 has 16 amino acids.

This clonotype was counted a few times. The V call is TRBV28, the J call TRBJ2-5; unclear D gene. Trimming cost V 5 bases and J 2 bases, with 9 bases left between them. This CDR3 contains 13 residues. Germline-derived CDR1 and CDR2 are MDHEN and SYDVKM. The DNA for the CDR3 is TGTGCCAGCAGTCCTGAGTGGCAAGAGACCCAGTACTTC. It encodes CASSPEWQETQYF.